Each of the 18 T cell receptor beta chains below was sequenced from the same sample in a study of blood T cell repertoires in COVID-19. The method was immunoSEQ multiplex PCR; TCRdb's version includes in-frame clones alone and lacks a portion of them. The sample yields about 420,000 clones, approximately 90% seen once. The sample was peripheral blood. All receptors derive from a young man with COVID-19, enrolled during active disease.

This chain joins TRBV7-9 and TRBJ2-3; 12 bases line up with TRBD1. V shed 9 bases and J 4 bases; nucleotides not matched to a gene: 8. CDR1 SEHNR and CDR2 FQNEAQ come from the germline V gene (reference sequence). The CDR3 has 15 amino acids. DNA of the CDR3: TGTGCCAGTTGGCCGGGACAGGGGGCCGCAGATACGCAGTATTTT. It translates to CASWPGQGAADTQYF. Looking up the rest from reference TRBV7-9 and TRBJ2-3 gives the full variable domain: DTGVSQNPRHKITKRGQNVTFRCDPISEHNRLYWYRQTLGQGPEFLTYFQNEAQLEKSRLLSDRFSAERPKGSFSTLEIQRTEQGDSAMYLCASWPGQGAADTQYFGPGTRLTVL.

V and J are TRBV14 and TRBJ2-3; 8 bases agree with TRBD1. Per the germline V gene, CDR1 is SGHDN and CDR2 is FVKESK. The CDR3 spans 15 residues. The J segment lost 2 bases and the V segment lost 8 bases, leaving 9 bases of the junction unmatched. The CDR3 DNA follows: TGTGCCAGCTCGACAGGGGATGAGGCCACAGATACGCAGTATTTT. Protein sequence: CASSTGDEATDTQYF.

The genes are TRBV6-5 and TRBJ2-4; TRBD1 matches 9 bases. Germline V CDR1 and CDR2: MNHEY, SVGAGI. This CDR3 contains 14 residues. Germline trimming cut 9 bases from V and 8 bases from J; bases unmatched to any gene: 11. DNA of the CDR3: TGTGCCAGTAAACAAGGACAGGGGTTCTACATTCAGTACTTC. The encoded protein is CASKQGQGFYIQYF.

This chain joins TRBV7-3 and TRBJ1-4, with TRBD1 as a possible D gene (6 bases). The germline V and J ends were trimmed by 5 bases and 4 bases, with 20 bases remaining between them. CDR1 is SGHTA and CDR2 is FQGTGA in the germline V gene. CDR3 length: 17 residues. CDR3 sequence (DNA): TGTGCCAGCAGCCCGCAGCTAAAGGACAGATTTAATGAAAAACTGTTTTTT. Amino acids: CASSPQLKDRFNEKLFF.

This chain connects TRBV18 to TRBJ2-3; D might be TRBD2 (6 bases). With 1 base removed from V and 2 bases from J, the gap between germline ends came to 16 bases. Germline V CDR1 and CDR2: KGHSH, LQKENI. This CDR3 is built from 17 residues. CDR3: CASSPRRVSGDTDTQYF. CDR3 DNA sequence: TGTGCCAGCTCACCACGGCGGGTCTCGGGGGACACAGATACGCAGTATTTT.

In this sample, this clone turned up a few times. The chain carries TRBV3-1 (or the pseudogene TRBV3-2) and TRBJ2-1, with 7 positions matching TRBD2. The CDR3 sequence is 16 residues long. Germline V gene data show CDR1 as LGHDT and CDR2 as YNNKEL (reference sequence). The V and J ends lost 0 bases and 10 bases, in that order; junction bases with no gene match: 12. The CDR3 sequence is CASSQDLGRLAVEQFF. DNA for the CDR3: TGTGCCAGCAGCCAAGATCTAGGGAGACTAGCTGTCGAGCAGTTCTTC.

The V gene is TRBV19, the J gene TRBJ1-3, with D possibly matching TRBD1 (5 bases). This CDR3 has 16 residues. Germline V gene lookup returns CDR1 LNHDA and CDR2 SQIVND (reference sequence). V shed 1 base and J shed 4 bases, with 14 bases lying between them. The CDR3 coding sequence is TGTGCCAGTAGTATAGCGTCTAGGGGCCTGGGAAACACCATATATTTT. Amino acid sequence: CASSIASRGLGNTIYF.

The chain has TRBV3-1 (or the pseudogene TRBV3-2) and TRBJ1-5, with D hard to call. Trimming pared 1 base from V and 7 bases from J, leaving 5 bases between. CDR1 and CDR2 from the germline V gene are LGHDT and YNNKEL (reference sequence). The CDR3 has 12 residues. The CDR3 DNA follows: TGTGCCAGCAGCCAAGGGCTGCAGCCCCAGCATTTT. Its protein product is CASSQGLQPQHF.

This clone was counted once. In nucleotides, the CDR3 is TGTGCCAGCAGCCAAGACGGACTAACTAGCACAGATACGCAGTATTTT. It yields the protein CASSQDGLTSTDTQYF. The J gene is TRBJ2-3, the V gene TRBV4-2; TRBD2 is a possible D gene (6 bases). The CDR3 spans 16 residues. Trimming cost V 0 bases and J 0 bases, with 10 bases left between them. CDR1 and CDR2 from the germline V gene are LGHNA and YNFKEQ.

In its sample, this clone was seen once. CDR3 DNA: TGTGCCAGTAGTACCTCTAGGTGGAGGGAAAACATTCAGTACTTC. Protein sequence: CASSTSRWRENIQYF. The chain combines TRBV19 with TRBJ2-4, with D perhaps TRBD2 (6 bases). V was trimmed by 4 bases and J by 5 bases, leaving 15 bases between them. The V gene's germline CDR1 is LNHDA and CDR2 SQIVND (reference sequence). The length of the CDR3 is 15 residues.

This sequence joins TRBV5-1 and TRBJ2-2; 8 nucleotides match TRBD1. There are 17 residues in the CDR3. Germline CDR1 reads SGHRS; CDR2 reads YFSETQ. Trimming took 3 bases from V and 4 from J; bases not matched to a gene: 11. The CDR3 bases are TGCGCCAGCAGCTACTATCATGGACAGGGAAGCACCGGGGAGCTGTTTTTT. This translates into CASSYYHGQGSTGELFF.

V and J are TRBV4-2 and TRBJ2-2; 7 bases line up with TRBD1. CDR1 is LGHNA and CDR2 is YNFKEQ in the germline V gene. This CDR3 region has 14 residues. V shed 5 bases and J 6 bases; nucleotides not matched to a gene: 6. CDR3 region: CASSDLTGAGELFF. The CDR3 nucleotides read TGTGCCAGCAGCGACTTAACAGGGGCCGGGGAGCTGTTTTTT.

This chain connects TRBV7-8 to TRBJ1-2; possibly TRBD1 for D (6 bases). V dropped 2 bases and J dropped 8 bases, with 18 bases sitting between them. The germline gives CDR1 SGHVS, CDR2 FQNEAQ. The CDR3 has 15 amino acids. This CDR3 is CASSLYEAGATGYTF. CDR3 nucleotide sequence: TGTGCCAGCAGCTTATATGAGGCGGGGGCTACCGGCTACACCTTC. The full variable domain, with the rest looked up from reference TRBV7-8 and TRBJ1-2, is GAGVSQSPRYKVAKRGQDVALRCDPISGHVSLFWYQQALGQGPEFLTYFQNEAQLDKSGLPSDRFFAERPEGSVSTLKIQRTQQEDSAVYLCASSLYEAGATGYTFGSGTRLTVV.

The genes are TRBV19 and TRBJ2-7; a possible D gene is TRBD2 (5 bases). CDR3 length equals 11 residues. Germline values: CDR1 LNHDA, CDR2 SQIVND (reference sequence). The ends were cut back, 9 bases at V and 11 bases at J, with 17 bases in the middle. CDR3 nucleotides: TGTGCCAGAGTCCCGGGAACCCAAAAGTACTTC. This sequence encodes CARVPGTQKYF.

V usage is TRBV9 and J usage is TRBJ2-1; 11 bases map to TRBD2. Germline V gene lookup returns CDR1 SGDLS and CDR2 YYNGEE. Germline trimming cut 1 base from V and 3 bases from J; bases unmatched to any gene: 9. There are 18 residues in the CDR3. In nucleotides, the CDR3 is TGTGCCAGCAGCGTAAGGGAGAAGACTAGCGGGGTCTACAATGAGCAGTTCTTC. Protein sequence: CASSVREKTSGVYNEQFF.

This chain connects TRBV11-3 to TRBJ2-1, with TRBD2 as a possible D gene (6 bases). This CDR3 region has 16 residues. V was trimmed by 1 base and J by 8 bases, leaving 18 bases between them. Germline CDR1 is SGHNT and CDR2 is YENEEA. CDR3 amino acids: CASSLGVRTGVHEQFF. CDR3 coding DNA: TGTGCCAGCAGCTTAGGAGTTCGAACGGGAGTCCATGAGCAGTTCTTC.

This chain links TRBV20-1 with TRBJ2-7; no clear D gene. The CDR3 runs to 11 residues. Trimming took 4 bases from V and 4 from J, leaving 8 bases between them. CDR1 and CDR2 (germline): DFQATT, SNEGSKA (reference sequence). CDR3 amino acids: CSATQSYEQYF. The CDR3 nucleotides are TGCAGTGCTACCCAGTCATACGAGCAGTACTTC.

The J gene is TRBJ1-4, the V gene TRBV15, with D possibly being TRBD1 (6 bases). V was clipped by 0 bases and J by 0 bases, with 8 bases between them. Per germline, CDR1 LNHNV and CDR2 YYDKDF (reference sequence). The CDR3 runs 16 residues. CDR3: CATSRDRQATNEKLFF. The CDR3 DNA follows: TGTGCCACCAGCAGAGATAGACAGGCAACTAATGAAAAACTGTTTTTT.